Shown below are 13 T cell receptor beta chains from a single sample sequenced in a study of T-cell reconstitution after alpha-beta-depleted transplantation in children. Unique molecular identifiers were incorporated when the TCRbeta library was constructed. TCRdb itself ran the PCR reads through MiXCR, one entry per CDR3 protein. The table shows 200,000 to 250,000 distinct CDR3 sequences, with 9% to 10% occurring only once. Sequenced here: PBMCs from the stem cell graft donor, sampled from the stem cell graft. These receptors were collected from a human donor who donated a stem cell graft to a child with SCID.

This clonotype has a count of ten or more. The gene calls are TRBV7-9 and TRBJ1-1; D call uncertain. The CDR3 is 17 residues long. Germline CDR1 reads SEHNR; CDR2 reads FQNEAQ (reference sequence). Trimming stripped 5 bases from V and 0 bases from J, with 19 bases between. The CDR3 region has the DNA TGTGCCAGCAGCCCCCATAGTCTGGGTCCCATGAACACTGAAGCTTTCTTT. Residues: CASSPHSLGPMNTEAFF.

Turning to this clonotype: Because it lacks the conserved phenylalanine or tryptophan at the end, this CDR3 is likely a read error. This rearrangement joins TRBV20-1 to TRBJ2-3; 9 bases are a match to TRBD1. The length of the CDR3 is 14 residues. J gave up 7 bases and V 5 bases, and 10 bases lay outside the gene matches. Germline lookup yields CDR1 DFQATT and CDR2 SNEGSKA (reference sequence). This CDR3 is CSAGGQGFVNTQYI. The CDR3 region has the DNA TGCAGTGCTGGTGGACAGGGGTTCGTTAATACGCAGTATATT.

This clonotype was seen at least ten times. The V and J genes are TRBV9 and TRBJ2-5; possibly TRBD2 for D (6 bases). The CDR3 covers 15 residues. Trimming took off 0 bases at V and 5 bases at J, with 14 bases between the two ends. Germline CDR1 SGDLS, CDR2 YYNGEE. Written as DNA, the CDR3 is TGTGCCAGCAGCGTAGGGAGGGTAGCTATGGAGACCCAGTACTTC. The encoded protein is CASSVGRVAMETQYF.

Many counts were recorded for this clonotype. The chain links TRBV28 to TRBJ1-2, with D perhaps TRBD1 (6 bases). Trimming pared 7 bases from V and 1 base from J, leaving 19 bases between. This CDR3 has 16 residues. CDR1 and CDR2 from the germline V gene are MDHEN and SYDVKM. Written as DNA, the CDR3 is TGTGCCAGCAAACCCGTGGTGGGGGGCCTTAACTATGGCTACACCTTC. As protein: CASKPVVGGLNYGYTF.

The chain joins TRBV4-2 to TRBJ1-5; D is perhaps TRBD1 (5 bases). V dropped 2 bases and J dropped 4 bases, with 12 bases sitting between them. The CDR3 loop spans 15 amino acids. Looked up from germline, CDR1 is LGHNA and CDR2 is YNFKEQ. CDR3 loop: CASSQYDSQNQPQHF. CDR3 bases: TGTGCCAGCAGCCAATATGACAGCCAAAATCAGCCCCAGCATTTT.

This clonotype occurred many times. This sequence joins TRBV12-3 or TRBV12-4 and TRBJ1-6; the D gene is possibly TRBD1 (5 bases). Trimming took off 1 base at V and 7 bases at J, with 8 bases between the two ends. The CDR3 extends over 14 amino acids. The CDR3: CASSLGRENSPLHF. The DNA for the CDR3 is TGTGCCAGCAGTTTAGGCAGGGAAAATTCACCCCTCCACTTT.

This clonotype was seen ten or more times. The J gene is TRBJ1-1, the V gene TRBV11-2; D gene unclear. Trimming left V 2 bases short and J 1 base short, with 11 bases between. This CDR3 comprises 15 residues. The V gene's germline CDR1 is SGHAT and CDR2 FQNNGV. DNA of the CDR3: TGTGCCAGCAGCTTATTAGCCTTCGGGAACACTGAAGCTTTCTTT. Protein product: CASSLLAFGNTEAFF.

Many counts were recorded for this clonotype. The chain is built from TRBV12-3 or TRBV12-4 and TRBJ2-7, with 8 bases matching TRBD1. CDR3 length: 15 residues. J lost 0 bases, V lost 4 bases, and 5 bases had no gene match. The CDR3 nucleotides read TGTGCCAGCAGTTGGACAGGGACCTACTCCTACGAGCAGTACTTC. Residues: CASSWTGTYSYEQYF.

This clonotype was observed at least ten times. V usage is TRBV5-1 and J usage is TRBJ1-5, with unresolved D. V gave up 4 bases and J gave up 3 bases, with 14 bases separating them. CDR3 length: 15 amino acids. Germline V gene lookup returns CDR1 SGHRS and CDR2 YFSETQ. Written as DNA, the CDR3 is TGCGCCAGCAGCGAAGGGTATCCGGACAATCAGCCCCAGCATTTT. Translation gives CASSEGYPDNQPQHF.

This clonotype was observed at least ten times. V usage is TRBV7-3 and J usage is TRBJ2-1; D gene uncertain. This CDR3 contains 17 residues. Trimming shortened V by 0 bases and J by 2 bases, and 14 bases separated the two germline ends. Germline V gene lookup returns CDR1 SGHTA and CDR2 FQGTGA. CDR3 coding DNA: TGTGCCAGCAGCTTAACTGCGACTTCACTCCCCTACAATGAGCAGTTCTTC. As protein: CASSLTATSLPYNEQFF.

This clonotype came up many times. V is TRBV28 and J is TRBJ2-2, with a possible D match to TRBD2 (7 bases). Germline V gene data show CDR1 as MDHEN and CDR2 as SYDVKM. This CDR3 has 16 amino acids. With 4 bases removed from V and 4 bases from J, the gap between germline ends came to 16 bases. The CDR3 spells CASSSPGGPPTGELFF. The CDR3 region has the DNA TGTGCCAGCAGTTCCCCCGGGGGGCCTCCCACCGGGGAGCTGTTTTTT.

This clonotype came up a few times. CDR3 sequence (DNA): TGTGCCAGCAGTTCCGGGACGGGTGGAATTCAGTACTTC. Amino acid sequence: CASSSGTGGIQYF. The chain combines TRBV28 with TRBJ2-4; either TRBD1 or TRBD2 may fit D (5 bases each). This CDR3 comprises 13 residues. The germline V gene has CDR1 MDHEN and CDR2 SYDVKM. V was cut by 4 bases and J by 10 bases, with 14 bases left in between.

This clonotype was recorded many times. CDR3 DNA sequence: TGCAGTGGGCGGGACCAGCACACCGGGGAGCTGTTTTTT. It yields the protein CSGRDQHTGELFF. The rearrangement uses TRBV20-1 and TRBJ2-2, with a possible D match to TRBD2 (6 bases). The ends were cut back, 7 bases at V and 3 bases at J, with 12 bases in the middle. The germline V gene encodes CDR1 DFQATT and CDR2 SNEGSKA (reference sequence). There are 13 residues in the CDR3.